The sequence of this T cell receptor (beta chain) was determined in a study of T cells in localized non-small cell lung cancer. General observations from the study: Heterogeneity is still possible, as just one tumor region was sequenced. Longer survival (overall) was linked to higher T cell density in blood. In adjacent lung, a median approximately 60 of the top 100 tumor clones were found. Highest T cell clonality was seen in uninvolved adjacent lung, surpassing that measured in tumor.

Measured with immunoSEQ multiplex PCR; TCRdb has only the in-frame clones, and not every one. Of 53,000 or so clones in the sample, roughly nine tenths were seen once. With regard to this clone: Its target is not known.

Sequenced here: peripheral blood, sampled before any cancer treatment. The origin of this receptor is a man aged 40-75 years with stage I lung adenocarcinoma.

CDR3 in DNA: TGTGCCAGCAGCTTAGCCTCTAGCGCCAGCTCTGGGGCCAACGTCCTGACTTTC. It encodes CASSLASSASSGANVLTF. The chain joins TRBV11-2 to TRBJ2-6; D may be TRBD2 (6 bases). The CDR3 loop spans 18 amino acids. V dropped 1 base and J dropped 0 bases, with 13 bases sitting between them. CDR1 and CDR2 (germline): SGHAT, FQNNGV.